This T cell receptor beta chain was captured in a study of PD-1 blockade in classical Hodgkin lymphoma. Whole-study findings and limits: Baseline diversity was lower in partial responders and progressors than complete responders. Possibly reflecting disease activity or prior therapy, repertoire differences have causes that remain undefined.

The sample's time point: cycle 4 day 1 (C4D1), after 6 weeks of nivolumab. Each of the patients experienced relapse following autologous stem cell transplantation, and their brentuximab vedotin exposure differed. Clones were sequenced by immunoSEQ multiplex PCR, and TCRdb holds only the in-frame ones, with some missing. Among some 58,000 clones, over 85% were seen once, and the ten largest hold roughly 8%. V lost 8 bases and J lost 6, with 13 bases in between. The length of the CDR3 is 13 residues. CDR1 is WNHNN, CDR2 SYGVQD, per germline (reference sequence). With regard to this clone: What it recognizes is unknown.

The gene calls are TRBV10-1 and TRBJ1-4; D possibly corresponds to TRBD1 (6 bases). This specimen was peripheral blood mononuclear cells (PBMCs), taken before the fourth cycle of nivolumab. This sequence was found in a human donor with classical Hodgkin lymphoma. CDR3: CASRRTEDEKLFF. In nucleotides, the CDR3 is TGCGCCAGCCGGAGGACAGAGGATGAAAAACTGTTTTTT.